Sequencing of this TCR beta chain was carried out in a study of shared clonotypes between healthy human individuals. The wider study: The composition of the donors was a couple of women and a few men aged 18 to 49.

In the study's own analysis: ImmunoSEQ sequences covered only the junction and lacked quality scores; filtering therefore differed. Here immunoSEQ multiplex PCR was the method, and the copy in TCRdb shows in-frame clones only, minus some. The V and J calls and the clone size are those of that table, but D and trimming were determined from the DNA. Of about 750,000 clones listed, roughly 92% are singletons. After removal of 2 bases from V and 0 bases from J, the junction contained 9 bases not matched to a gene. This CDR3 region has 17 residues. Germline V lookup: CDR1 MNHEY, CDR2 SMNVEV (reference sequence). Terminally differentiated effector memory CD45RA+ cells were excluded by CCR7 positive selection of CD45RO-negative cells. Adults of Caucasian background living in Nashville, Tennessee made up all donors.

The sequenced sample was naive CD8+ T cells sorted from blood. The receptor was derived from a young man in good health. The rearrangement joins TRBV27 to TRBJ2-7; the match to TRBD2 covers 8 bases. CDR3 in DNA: TGTGCCAGCAGTTTAATGGCTAGCGGGTTTTCCTCCTACGAGCAGTACTTC. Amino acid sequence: CASSLMASGFSSYEQYF.